This paragraph reports one T cell receptor beta chain. The record originates from a study of technical replicates of blood from a few donors. CDR3 length equals 14 residues. Germline CDR1 MNHEY, CDR2 SVGAGI. The V end was cut by 6 bases, the J end by 6 bases, with 17 bases between. The assay was immunoSEQ multiplex PCR, and TCRdb's table has in-frame clones only and misses some. This sample yields some 99,000 clones, of which 95% are seen a single time; just over 0.2% belongs to the top ten. This sequence joins TRBV6-5 and TRBJ1-2; D remains ambiguous. The sequenced material came from T cells isolated from PBMCs. This TCR came from a human donor in good health. The CDR3: CASSRGLSTNGYTF. Here the CDR3 DNA reads TGTGCCAGCAGCCGCGGGCTTAGTACAAATGGCTACACCTTC.